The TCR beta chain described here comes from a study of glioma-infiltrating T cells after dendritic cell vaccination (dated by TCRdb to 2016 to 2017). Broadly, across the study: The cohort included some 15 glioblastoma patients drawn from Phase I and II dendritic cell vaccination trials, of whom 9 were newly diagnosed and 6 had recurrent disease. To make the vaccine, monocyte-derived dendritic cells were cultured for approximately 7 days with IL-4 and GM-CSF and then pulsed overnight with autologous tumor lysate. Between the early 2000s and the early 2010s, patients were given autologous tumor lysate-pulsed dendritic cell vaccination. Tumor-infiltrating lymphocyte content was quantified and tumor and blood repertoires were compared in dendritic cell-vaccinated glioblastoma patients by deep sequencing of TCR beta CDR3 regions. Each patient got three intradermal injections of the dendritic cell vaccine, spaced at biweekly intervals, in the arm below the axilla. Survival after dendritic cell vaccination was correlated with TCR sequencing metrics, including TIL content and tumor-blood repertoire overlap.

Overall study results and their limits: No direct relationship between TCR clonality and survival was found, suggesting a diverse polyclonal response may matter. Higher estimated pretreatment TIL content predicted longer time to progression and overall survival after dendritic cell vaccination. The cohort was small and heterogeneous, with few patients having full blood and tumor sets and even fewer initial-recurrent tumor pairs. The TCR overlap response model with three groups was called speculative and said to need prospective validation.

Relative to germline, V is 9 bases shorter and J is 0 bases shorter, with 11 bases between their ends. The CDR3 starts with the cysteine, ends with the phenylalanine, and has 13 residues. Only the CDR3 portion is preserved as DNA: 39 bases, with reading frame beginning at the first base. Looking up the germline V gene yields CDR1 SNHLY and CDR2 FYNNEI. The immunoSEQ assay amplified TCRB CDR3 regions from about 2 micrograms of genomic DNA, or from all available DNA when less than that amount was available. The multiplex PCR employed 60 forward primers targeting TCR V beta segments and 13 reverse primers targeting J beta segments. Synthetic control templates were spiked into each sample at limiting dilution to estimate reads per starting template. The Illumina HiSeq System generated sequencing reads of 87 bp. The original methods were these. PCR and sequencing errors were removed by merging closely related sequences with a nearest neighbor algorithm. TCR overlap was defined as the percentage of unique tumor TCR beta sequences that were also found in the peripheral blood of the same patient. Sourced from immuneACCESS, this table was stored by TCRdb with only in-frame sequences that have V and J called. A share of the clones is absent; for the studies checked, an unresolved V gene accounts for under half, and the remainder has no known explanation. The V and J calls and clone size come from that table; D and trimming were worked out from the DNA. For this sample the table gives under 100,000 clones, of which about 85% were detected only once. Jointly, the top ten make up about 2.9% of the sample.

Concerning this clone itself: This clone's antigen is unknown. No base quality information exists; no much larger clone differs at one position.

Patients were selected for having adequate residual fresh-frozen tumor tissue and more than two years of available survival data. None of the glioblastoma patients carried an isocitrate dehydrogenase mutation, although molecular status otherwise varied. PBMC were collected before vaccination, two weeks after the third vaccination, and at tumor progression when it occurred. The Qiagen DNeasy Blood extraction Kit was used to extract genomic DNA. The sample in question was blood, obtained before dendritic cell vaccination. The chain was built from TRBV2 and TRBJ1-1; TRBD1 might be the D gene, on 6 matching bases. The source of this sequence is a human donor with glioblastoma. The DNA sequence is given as TGTGCCAGTGGGGGGGCGGTGAACACTGAAGCTTTCTTT. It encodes CASGGAVNTEAFF.